A single sample gave rise to the 22 T cell receptor beta chains below, sequenced in a study of CXCR3-negative and CXCR3-positive naive CD8 T cells. Overall study results and limits: More hydrophobic TRB CDR3s were found in CXCR3-positive naive cells than in CXCR3-negative naive cells.

No cognate antigen is known for these TCRs. Via 5' RACE with UMI labels, TRB cDNA libraries were prepared. TCRdb reprocessed the 5' RACE reads and reports one entry per CDR3 protein, with no DNA. The sample shows 90,000 to 100,000 distinct CDR3 sequences, and around 1% sits with its ten largest clones. Material for sequencing was naive CXCR3+ CD8+ T cells from blood. Stated subset: CD45RO-CCR7+CD27+CD95- naive CD8+ T cells expressing CXCR3 (TNR3+). These TCRs come from a human donor in good health. Some clones in this sample may be carry-over from other donors' samples.

The genes are TRBV5-1 and TRBJ1-2. Germline CDR1 and CDR2: SGHRS and YFSETQ. This CDR3 contains 17 residues. CDR3 in amino acids: CASSLDVGSRLNYGYTF.

The genes are TRBV7-9 and TRBJ2-7; TCRdb proposes TRBD2, but this gene call is untestable without DNA. CDR3 length: 15 residues. The germline gives CDR1 SEHNR, CDR2 FQNEAQ (reference sequence). This CDR3 reads CASSSLAGASYEQYF.

CDR3 loop: CASSLEQYTGELFF. V gene TRBV11-2 combines with J gene TRBJ2-2. The CDR3 spans 14 residues. Germline V gives CDR1 SGHAT, CDR2 FQNNGV.

The chain has TRBV6-6 and TRBJ2-7; the TCRdb D gene call, TRBD1, has no DNA to confirm it. The CDR3 is made up of 15 amino acids. Germline V gives CDR1 MNHNY, CDR2 SVGAGI (reference sequence). CDR3 amino acids: CASSYSRDREYEQYF.

This sequence joins TRBV27 and TRBJ2-5; TCRdb designates TRBD2, a call that cannot be tested without DNA. Germline V gives CDR1 MNHEY, CDR2 SMNVEV (reference sequence). The CDR3 has 18 residues. CDR3 amino acids: CASSLSFGVAGLEETQYF.

The chain is built from TRBV5-1 and TRBJ2-2; TCRdb selects TRBD1, and the lack of DNA leaves this call unchecked. This CDR3 has 15 residues. Per the germline V gene, CDR1 is SGHRS and CDR2 is YFSETQ. The CDR3 is CASSLASGESGELFF.

The V and J genes are TRBV5-5 and TRBJ2-1; lacking DNA, the TRBD1 call made by TCRdb goes unchecked. Germline CDR1 SGHKS, CDR2 YYEKEE (reference sequence). This CDR3 contains 15 residues. The CDR3 region is CASSLGTGKYNEQFF. The full variable domain, its missing parts supplied by reference TRBV5-5 and TRBJ2-1, is DAGVTQSPTHLIKTRGQQVTLRCSPISGHKSVSWYQQVLGQGPQFIFQYYEKEERGRGNFPDRFSARQFPNYSSELNVNALLLGDSALYLCASSLGTGKYNEQFFGPGTRLTVL.

The chain uses TRBV6-5 and TRBJ2-2; TCRdb gives TRBD1 as the D gene, but with no DNA this cannot be confirmed. The CDR3 extends over 16 amino acids. Germline V gene data show CDR1 as MNHEY and CDR2 as SVGAGI. The CDR3 protein is CASSYQGGHNTGELFF.

The chain uses TRBV20-1 and TRBJ2-7. The CDR3 is 13 residues long. CDR1 is DFQATT and CDR2 is SNEGSKA in the germline V gene (reference sequence). The CDR3: CSGRLKSSYEQYF.

V and J are TRBV7-9 and TRBJ2-1. The CDR3 has 14 residues. Germline loops: CDR1 SEHNR, CDR2 FQNEAQ (reference sequence). The CDR3 reads CASSLAGNGNEQFF.

The rearrangement uses TRBV29-1 and TRBJ2-7; without DNA, the TCRdb call of TRBD2 cannot be checked. CDR3 size: 13 residues. The germline CDR1 and CDR2 sequences are SQVTM and ANQGSEA. The chain's CDR3 is CSVATGLPLEQYF.

The genes are TRBV20-1 and TRBJ1-2; TCRdb lists TRBD1, though no DNA is available to test this call. This CDR3 spans 18 amino acids. Germline CDR1 and CDR2: DFQATT and SNEGSKA (reference sequence). CDR3 in amino acids: CSSQIKGKAYSYNYGYTF.

The CDR3 loop reads CSANLLTYNSPLHF. The V gene is TRBV20-1, the J gene TRBJ1-6. CDR1 and CDR2 (germline): DFQATT, SNEGSKA (reference sequence). The CDR3 is 14 residues long.

The V and J genes are TRBV28 and TRBJ1-1; the TCRdb call, TRBD1, lacks DNA for checking. Looked up from germline, CDR1 is MDHEN and CDR2 is SYDVKM. The CDR3 is made up of 15 amino acids. The CDR3 sequence is CASSSPRTGNTEAFF.

The CDR3 sequence is CASSLVGGPSYNEQFF. The genes are TRBV5-1 and TRBJ2-1; the D call from TCRdb, TRBD2, cannot be confirmed without DNA. The CDR3 is made up of 16 amino acids. The germline V gene encodes CDR1 SGHRS and CDR2 YFSETQ.

This chain uses TRBV6-5 with TRBJ2-5; TCRdb calls TRBD1, which cannot be checked without DNA. The CDR3 is made up of 14 amino acids. Germline-derived CDR1 and CDR2 are MNHEY and SVGAGI. CDR3 sequence reads: CASSLGQGSWTQYF.

This chain uses TRBV11-3 with TRBJ2-1; TCRdb reports TRBD2, a call that lacks DNA to check it against. The CDR3 has 17 residues. Germline CDR1 reads SGHNT; CDR2 reads YENEEA. CDR3 residues: CASSAVDQGGRNNEQFF.

The rearrangement uses TRBV10-3 and TRBJ2-3; the D gene TCRdb calls, TRBD2, cannot be checked with no DNA. The CDR3 sequence is 15 residues long. Germline V gene sequence: CDR1 ENHRY, CDR2 SYGVKD. The CDR3 here is CAISEFLAGTDTQYF.

This rearrangement joins TRBV18 to TRBJ2-7. The CDR3 covers 12 residues. Per the germline V gene, CDR1 is KGHSH and CDR2 is LQKENI. CDR3 sequence reads: CASSPQGVEQYF.

V and J are TRBV4-3 and TRBJ2-7; TCRdb outputs TRBD2, but without DNA this stays unchecked. The germline V gene has CDR1 LGHNA and CDR2 YSLEER. The CDR3 runs 14 residues. The CDR3 region is CASSQDGRRDEQYF.

The V gene is TRBV4-3, the J gene TRBJ2-3; TCRdb reports TRBD1, a call that lacks DNA to check it against. This CDR3 has 17 amino acids. The germline CDR1 and CDR2 sequences are LGHNA and YSLEER. The CDR3 region is CASSQDTTGSITDTQYF.

The V call is TRBV19, the J call TRBJ2-3. Germline CDR1 and CDR2: LNHDA and SQIVND (reference sequence). This CDR3 region has 12 residues. CDR3 residues: CASTDLGDTQYF.